This T cell receptor beta chain originates from a study of beta chain features in type 1 diabetes. Findings and caveats of the study: Type 1 diabetes patients had TCRB CDR3s that were shorter (moderately but significantly so) in all four CD4+ subsets.

The isolated RNA, all of it, was reverse transcribed, so expressed TCRB transcripts were what got sequenced. Assay: immunoSEQ multiplex PCR; the TCRdb copy retains only in-frame clones and omits some. The table records 300,000 to 450,000 clones, around 12% of them present only once. The CDR3 is made up of 17 amino acids. Germline CDR1 and CDR2: SGDLS and YYNGEE. The V and J ends lost 1 base and 5 bases, in that order; junction bases with no gene match: 10. This clone has a handful of counts. Its target is not known. This chain links TRBV9 with TRBJ2-3; 10 positions agree with TRBD2. The receptor comes from a woman aged 18-35 years with type 1 diabetes. Input material: naive CD4+ T cells from blood. The chain's CDR3 is CASSVRVAGGPGDTQYF. In DNA, the CDR3 is TGTGCCAGCAGCGTAAGAGTAGCGGGAGGCCCCGGAGATACGCAGTATTTT.